This is a list of T cell receptor beta chains from one sample in a study of T cell responses to AZD1222 COVID-19 vaccine. Measured with immunoSEQ multiplex PCR; TCRdb has only the in-frame clones, and not every one. The sample yields about 120,000 clones, around 81% seen once. The material sequenced was peripheral blood, taken on day 0 of AZD1222 vaccination. Receptor source: an adult in good health. Both conserved end residues are part of each CDR3. Each record gives: D gene, V gene, clone size, J gene, CDR3 protein, CDR3 DNA. D genes are given only for firm matches. Clone size is shown for a subset of rows, as once, few, many or a class of expanded clone.

>NA|TRBV2|NA|TRBJ2-7
CASSAPLRGYEQYF
TGTGCCAGCAGCGCGCCGCTAAGGGGTTACGAGCAGTACTTC
>NA|TRBV5-6|NA|TRBJ1-1
CASSWYSTRSEAFF
TGTGCCAGCAGCTGGTATAGCACCAGATCCGAAGCTTTCTTT
>TRBD1|TRBV30|NA|TRBJ1-2
CAWSYNTGQGLGYTF
TGTGCCTGGAGTTATAATACGGGACAGGGGCTTGGCTACACCTTC
>NA|TRBV7-9|NA|TRBJ1-2
CASSLPRAGYTF
TGTGCCAGCAGCTTGCCCAGAGCGGGTTACACCTTC
>NA|TRBV7-2|NA|TRBJ2-4
CASSSTTGYKNIQYF
TGTGCCAGCAGCTCGACCACGGGGTACAAAAACATTCAGTACTTC
>NA|TRBV7-2|few|TRBJ2-7
CASSDEPYEQYF
TGTGCCAGCAGCGACGAGCCCTACGAGCAGTACTTC
>TRBD2|TRBV12-3/TRBV12-4|NA|TRBJ2-4
CASGEGAKNIQYF
TGTGCCAGCGGGGAGGGGGCCAAAAACATTCAGTACTTC
>TRBD2|TRBV6-2/TRBV6-3|few|TRBJ2-1
CASSLATGTSFYNEQFF
TGTGCCAGCAGCCTCGCTACCGGGACTAGTTTCTACAATGAGCAGTTCTTC
>TRBD2|TRBV2|NA|TRBJ2-3
CASSDAGVNTDTQYF
TGTGCCAGCAGTGACGCGGGAGTTAACACAGATACGCAGTATTTT
>TRBD1|TRBV19|NA|TRBJ1-2
CASSTTGKNGYTF
TGTGCCAGTAGTACGACAGGGAAGAATGGCTACACCTTC
>TRBD2|TRBV5-5|NA|TRBJ2-5
CASSLGLAGGETQYF
TGTGCCAGCAGCTTGGGGCTAGCGGGAGGAGAGACCCAGTACTTC
>NA|TRBV9|NA|TRBJ1-4
CASSMGGSNEKLFF
TGTGCCAGCAGCATGGGGGGAAGTAATGAAAAACTGTTTTTT
>NA|TRBV5-4|NA|TRBJ1-6
CASSSSGTPGAPLHF
TGTGCCAGCAGCTCATCCGGGACCCCAGGCGCACCCCTCCACTTT
>TRBD2|TRBV11-2|once|TRBJ2-5
CASSTTSGRAAETQYF
TGTGCCAGCAGCACTACTAGCGGGAGGGCAGCAGAGACCCAGTACTTC
>NA|TRBV7-9|NA|TRBJ1-1
CASSLVSLNTEAFF
TGTGCCAGCAGCTTAGTTTCCTTGAACACTGAAGCTTTCTTT
>NA|TRBV7-2|NA|TRBJ2-5
CASSSQGGETQYF
TGTGCCAGCAGCTCCCAGGGAGGAGAGACCCAGTACTTC
>NA|TRBV5-4|NA|TRBJ1-1
CASSLEQLNTEAFF
TGTGCCAGCAGCTTGGAACAGCTGAACACTGAAGCTTTCTTT
>NA|TRBV11-2|NA|TRBJ2-1
CASSSHNLRLYNEQFF
TGTGCCAGCAGCTCCCATAACCTCCGTTTATACAATGAGCAGTTCTTC
>NA|TRBV3-1/TRBV3-2|NA|TRBJ2-6
CASSQGSGANVLTF
TGTGCCAGCAGCCAGGGATCTGGGGCCAACGTCCTGACTTTC
>TRBD2|TRBV7-8|NA|TRBJ2-1
CASSGLAGGPGEQFF
TGTGCCAGCAGCGGACTAGCGGGAGGGCCGGGTGAGCAGTTCTTC
>NA|TRBV19|NA|TRBJ2-3
CASSIILTDTQYF
TGTGCCAGTAGTATAATCCTGACAGATACGCAGTATTTT
>NA|TRBV5-1|NA|TRBJ2-2
CASSRGGTGELFF
TGCGCCAGCAGCAGGGGAGGCACCGGGGAGCTGTTTTTT
>NA|TRBV6-7|NA|TRBJ2-1
CASSYFSPRDEGNNEQFF
TGTGCCAGCAGTTACTTCTCCCCCCGGGACGAGGGGAACAATGAGCAGTTCTTC
>NA|TRBV12-3/TRBV12-4|NA|TRBJ1-2
CASSEYSSSYTF
TGTGCCAGCAGTGAGTACAGCAGCAGCTACACCTTC
>TRBD1|TRBV18|NA|TRBJ1-1
CASSSGQGHTEAFF
TGTGCCAGCTCATCAGGACAGGGACACACTGAAGCTTTCTTT
>TRBD2|TRBV27|NA|TRBJ2-3
CASSPIDLLSGSTDTQYF
TGTGCCAGCAGTCCTATCGACCTCTTGAGCGGGAGTACAGATACGCAGTATTTT
>NA|TRBV7-9|NA|TRBJ1-3
CASSYRTAGNTIYF
TGTGCCAGCAGCTACAGGACGGCTGGAAACACCATATATTTT
>TRBD2|TRBV11-2|NA|TRBJ2-5
CASRTTSDETQYF
TGTGCCAGCAGAACGACTAGCGACGAGACCCAGTACTTC
>TRBD2|TRBV5-1|NA|TRBJ2-4
CASSLASASGQNIQYF
TGCGCCAGCAGCTTGGCCTCGGCTAGCGGACAAAACATTCAGTACTTC
>TRBD1|TRBV6-6|NA|TRBJ1-1
CASSPLRLAGGMNTEAFF
TGTGCCAGCAGTCCCTTACGCCTCGCAGGGGGCATGAACACTGAAGCTTTCTTT
>NA|TRBV21-1|NA|TRBJ2-7
CASSHSRSIAGDYEQYF
TGTGCCAGCAGCCACTCGAGGTCGATAGCGGGAGACTACGAGCAGTACTTC
>TRBD1|TRBV6-2/TRBV6-3|few|TRBJ2-7
CASSALGQGTTYEQYF
TGTGCCAGCAGTGCCCTGGGACAGGGTACAACCTACGAGCAGTACTTC
>TRBD1|TRBV7-2|NA|TRBJ2-7
CASRKGQGYLEQYF
TGTGCCAGCAGGAAAGGACAGGGGTATCTCGAGCAGTACTTC
>NA|TRBV18|NA|TRBJ1-2
CASSPQWGGGANYGYTF
TGTGCCAGCTCACCACAGTGGGGAGGGGGTGCGAACTATGGCTACACCTTC
>TRBD1|TRBV6-6|once|TRBJ1-1
CASSYQGQGAPFLF
TGTGCCAGCAGTTACCAGGGACAGGGAGCCCCCTTTCTCTTT
>NA|TRBV19|NA|TRBJ1-1
CASSMETVNTEAFF
TGTGCCAGTAGTATGGAGACGGTGAACACTGAAGCTTTCTTT
>NA|TRBV21-1|NA|TRBJ2-7
CASSGRRQRPLDEQYF
TGTGCCAGCAGCGGGCGCCGCCAGCGGCCCCTGGACGAGCAGTACTTC
>TRBD1|TRBV2|NA|TRBJ2-7
CASSDEGTVTHEQYF
TGTGCCAGCAGTGACGAAGGGACAGTTACCCACGAGCAGTACTTC
>NA|TRBV6-5|NA|TRBJ2-7
CASSREPYEQYF
TGTGCCAGCAGCAGGGAACCCTACGAGCAGTACTTC
>NA|TRBV7-9|few|TRBJ1-1
CASSWADNTEAFF
TGTGCCAGCAGCTGGGCAGATAACACTGAAGCTTTCTTT
>NA|TRBV6-2/TRBV6-3|few|TRBJ2-1
CASSSQSGTQFF
TGTGCCAGCAGTTCCCAAAGCGGGACACAGTTCTTC
>NA|TRBV3-1/TRBV3-2|NA|TRBJ1-1
CASSQVPGYTEAFF
TGTGCCAGCAGCCAAGTACCGGGATACACTGAAGCTTTCTTT
>NA|TRBV21-1|NA|TRBJ2-5
CASSKAVGQYF
TGTGCCAGCAGCAAAGCGGTCGGCCAGTACTTC
>TRBD1|TRBV15|NA|TRBJ2-7
CATSRDPKGARSYEQYF
TGTGCCACCAGCAGAGATCCCAAGGGGGCACGATCCTACGAGCAGTACTTC
>NA|TRBV11-3|NA|TRBJ2-5
CASSKPGIRETQYF
TGTGCCAGCAGCAAACCAGGTATCCGAGAGACCCAGTACTTC
>NA|TRBV25-1|NA|TRBJ1-6
CASTRDTTNSPLHF
TGTGCCAGCACCAGGGACACAACGAATTCACCCCTCCACTTT